What follows are 3 T cell receptor beta chains derived from one specimen sequenced in a study of cytomegalovirus exposure and HLA in healthy donors. Amplification used 60 Vbeta primers and 13 Jbeta primers. Profiling relied on immunoSEQ multiplex PCR, and the TCRdb table lists in-frame clones only, not all of them. The sample consists of about 150,000 clones, about 82% of them appearing once. The sequencing sample was made of PBMCs. These receptors all come from a man under 40 in good health.

This sequence joins TRBV10-3 and TRBJ2-7; TRBD1 is a possible D gene (6 bases). The CDR3 contains 13 residues. Between the trimmed V and J ends, which lost 6 bases and 0 bases, there was a span of 9 bases. Per the germline V gene, CDR1 is ENHRY and CDR2 is SYGVKD. The CDR3 region has the DNA TGTGCCATCAGCAGGGGCGGCTCCTACGAGCAGTACTTC. Its protein is CAISRGGSYEQYF.

The chain combines TRBV7-9 with TRBJ1-3, with unresolved D. The CDR3 extends over 14 amino acids. The germline V gene has CDR1 SEHNR and CDR2 FQNEAQ (reference sequence). V was shortened by 2 bases and J by 4 bases, with 9 bases between the two germline ends. The CDR3 spells CASSLRQEGNTIYF. CDR3 coding DNA: TGTGCCAGCAGCTTACGGCAGGAAGGAAACACCATATATTTT.

This clone showed up just once. The rearrangement uses TRBV5-6 and TRBJ2-1; 8 bases match TRBD1. Germline CDR1 SGHDT, CDR2 YYEEEE. There are 15 residues in the CDR3. V lost 4 bases to trimming and J lost 3 bases; unmatched junction nucleotides: 6. This CDR3 reads CASSPGTGGYNEQFF. The CDR3 DNA reads as TGTGCCAGCAGCCCGGGCACAGGGGGCTACAATGAGCAGTTCTTC.